The present entry profiles one TCR beta chain with its context. Its antigen is undetermined. CDR1 is SEHNR, CDR2 FQNEAQ, per germline (reference sequence). The CDR3 extends over 16 amino acids. Trimming shortened V by 5 bases and J by 5 bases, and 21 bases separated the two germline ends. Treatment denoted: about 20 received Ad26.COV2.S at low or high dose, single or two shots; 5 received placebo; per-sample allocation not given. Sampling was performed 63 days after the first vaccine or placebo injection. This entry belongs to a study of Ad26.COV2.S vaccination and SARS-CoV-2 variants. As for the study in general: The trial was COV1001 and the donor's arm was Ad26.COV2.S. The study gave Ad26.COV2.S intramuscularly, once or twice 56 days apart.

Study-level findings and limits: Placebo recipients trailed vaccine recipients in spike-specific TCR breadth.

Sequenced by immunoSEQ multiplex PCR; TCRdb stores in-frame clones only, minus some. This repertoire shows hundreds of thousands of clones, 80% to 90% found once; its top ten account for about 2.5%. The sequence was obtained from a person between 18 and 59 years old who received the Ad26.COV2.S COVID-19 vaccine or a placebo. The source material was peripheral blood, sampled in a trial of Ad26.COV2.S vaccine versus placebo. The rearrangement joins TRBV7-9 to TRBJ1-2; a possible D gene is TRBD1 (5 bases). CDR3 residues: CASSPHMPVGGYGYTF. CDR3 sequence (DNA): TGTGCCAGCAGCCCTCATATGCCGGTTGGGGGGTATGGCTACACCTTC.